This T cell receptor (beta chain) is from a study of identical twins' blood T cells. As for the study in general: Roughly twelve libraries, six alpha and six beta, gave roughly 51 million reads. Findings of the study overall: Twins reportedly had markedly more similar V usage than unrelated donors, even among out-of-frame TCRbeta clonotypes.

V was clipped by 2 bases and J by 0 bases, with 21 bases between them. The CDR3 covers 19 residues. Germline CDR1 MNHEY, CDR2 SVGEGT. A previously described protocol, modified, built RNA-based TCR cDNA libraries. Each TCR cDNA library carried sample-specific barcodes on both ends. TCRdb reanalysed the 5' RACE reads using MiXCR and keeps one entry per CDR3 protein. Of hundreds of thousands of distinct CDR3 sequences listed, more than 25% are singletons. This clonotype was recorded many times. Antigen: not known. The rearrangement uses TRBV6-2 or TRBV6-3 and TRBJ2-3; D remains ambiguous. Sequenced input: PBMCs. This receptor was identified in a woman aged 18-49 years in good health. In nucleotides, the CDR3 is TGTGCCAGCAGTTACGCCCTACCCAAAACCGACTCTAGCACAGATACGCAGTATTTT. Protein sequence: CASSYALPKTDSSTDTQYF.